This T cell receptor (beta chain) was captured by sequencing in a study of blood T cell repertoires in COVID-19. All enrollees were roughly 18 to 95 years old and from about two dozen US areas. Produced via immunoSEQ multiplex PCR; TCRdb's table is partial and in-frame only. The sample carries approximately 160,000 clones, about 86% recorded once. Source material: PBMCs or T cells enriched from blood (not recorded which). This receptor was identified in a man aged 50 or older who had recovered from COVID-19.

The CDR3 loop is CASSPRFGVTPDTQYF. CDR3 coding DNA: TGTGCCAGCTCACCACGGTTCGGGGTTACCCCAGATACGCAGTATTTT. J is TRBJ2-3 and V is TRBV18, with a possible D match to TRBD2 (5 bases). Trimming cost V 1 base and J 4 bases, with 15 bases left between them. Germline V gene sequence: CDR1 KGHSH, CDR2 LQKENI. There are 16 residues in the CDR3.